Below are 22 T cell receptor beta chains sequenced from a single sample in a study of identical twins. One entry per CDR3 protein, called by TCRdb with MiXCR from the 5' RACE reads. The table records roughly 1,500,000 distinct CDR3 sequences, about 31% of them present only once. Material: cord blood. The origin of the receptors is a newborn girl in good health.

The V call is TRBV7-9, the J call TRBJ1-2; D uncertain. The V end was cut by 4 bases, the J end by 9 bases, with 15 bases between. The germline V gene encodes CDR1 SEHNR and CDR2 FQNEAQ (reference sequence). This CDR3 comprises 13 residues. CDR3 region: CASSSGLNESYTF. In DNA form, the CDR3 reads TGTGCCAGCAGCTCTGGACTGAATGAGAGCTACACCTTC.

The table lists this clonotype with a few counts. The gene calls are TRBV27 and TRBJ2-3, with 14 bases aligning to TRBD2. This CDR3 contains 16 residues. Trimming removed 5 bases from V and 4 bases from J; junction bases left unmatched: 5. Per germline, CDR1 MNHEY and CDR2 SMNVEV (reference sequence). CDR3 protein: CASSRGTSGSPDTQYF. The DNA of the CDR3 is TGTGCCAGCAGTCGCGGGACTAGCGGGAGTCCAGATACGCAGTATTTT.

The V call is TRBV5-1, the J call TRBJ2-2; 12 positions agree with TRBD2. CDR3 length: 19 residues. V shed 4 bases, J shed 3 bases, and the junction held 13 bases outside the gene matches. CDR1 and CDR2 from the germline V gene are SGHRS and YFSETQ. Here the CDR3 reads CASSLDEFTSGGYTGELFF. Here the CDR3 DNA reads TGCGCCAGCAGCCTCGACGAGTTTACTAGCGGGGGGTACACCGGGGAGCTGTTTTTT.

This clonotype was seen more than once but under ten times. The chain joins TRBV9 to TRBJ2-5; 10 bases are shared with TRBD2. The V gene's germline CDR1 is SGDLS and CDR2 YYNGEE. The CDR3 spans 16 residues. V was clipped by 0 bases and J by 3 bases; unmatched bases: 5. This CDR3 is CASSVAGLATKETQYF. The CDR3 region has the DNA TGTGCCAGCAGCGTAGCGGGACTAGCGACAAAAGAGACCCAGTACTTC.

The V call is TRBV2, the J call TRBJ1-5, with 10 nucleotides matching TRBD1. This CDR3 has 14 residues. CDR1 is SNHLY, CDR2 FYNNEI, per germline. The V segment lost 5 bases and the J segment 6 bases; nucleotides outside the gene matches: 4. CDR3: CASSTTGGFQPQHF. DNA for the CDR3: TGTGCCAGCAGTACGACAGGGGGCTTTCAGCCCCAGCATTTT.

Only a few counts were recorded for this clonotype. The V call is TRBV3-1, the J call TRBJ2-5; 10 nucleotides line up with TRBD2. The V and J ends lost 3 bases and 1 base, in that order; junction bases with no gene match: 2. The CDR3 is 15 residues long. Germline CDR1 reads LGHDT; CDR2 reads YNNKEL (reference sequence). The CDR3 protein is CASSHRTSGQETQYF. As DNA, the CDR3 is TGTGCCAGCAGCCATAGGACTAGCGGCCAAGAGACCCAGTACTTC.

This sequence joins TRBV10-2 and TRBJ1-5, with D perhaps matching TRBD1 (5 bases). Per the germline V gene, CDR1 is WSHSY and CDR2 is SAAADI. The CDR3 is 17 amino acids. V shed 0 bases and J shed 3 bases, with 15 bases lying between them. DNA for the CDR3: TGCGCCAGCAGTGAGTCCGGGGGTACTGCGATCAATCAGCCCCAGCATTTT. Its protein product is CASSESGGTAINQPQHF.

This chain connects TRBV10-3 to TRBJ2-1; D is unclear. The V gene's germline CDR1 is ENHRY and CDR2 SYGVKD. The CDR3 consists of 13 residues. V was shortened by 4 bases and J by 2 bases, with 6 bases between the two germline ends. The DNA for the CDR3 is TGTGCCATCAGTGTAGAGGCCTACAATGAGCAGTTCTTC. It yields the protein CAISVEAYNEQFF.

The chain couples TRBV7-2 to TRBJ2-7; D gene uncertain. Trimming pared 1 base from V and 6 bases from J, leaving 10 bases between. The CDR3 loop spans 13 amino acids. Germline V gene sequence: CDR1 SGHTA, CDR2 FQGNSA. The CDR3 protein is CASSLGVYREQYF. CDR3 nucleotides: TGTGCCAGCAGCTTAGGGGTTTACCGCGAGCAGTACTTC.

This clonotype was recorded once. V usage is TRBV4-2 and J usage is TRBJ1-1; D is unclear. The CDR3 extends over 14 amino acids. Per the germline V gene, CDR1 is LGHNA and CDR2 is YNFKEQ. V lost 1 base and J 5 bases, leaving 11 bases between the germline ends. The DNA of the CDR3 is TGTGCCAGCAGCCAAGGAGTATCGGCGACTGAAGCTTTCTTT. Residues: CASSQGVSATEAFF.

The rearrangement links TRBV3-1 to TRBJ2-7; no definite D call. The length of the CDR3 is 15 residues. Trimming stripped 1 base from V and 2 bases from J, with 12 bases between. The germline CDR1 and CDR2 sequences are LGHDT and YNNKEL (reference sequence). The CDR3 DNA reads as TGTGCCAGCAGCCAAGTTTCTCTTCCCACCTACGAGCAGTACTTC. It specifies CASSQVSLPTYEQYF.

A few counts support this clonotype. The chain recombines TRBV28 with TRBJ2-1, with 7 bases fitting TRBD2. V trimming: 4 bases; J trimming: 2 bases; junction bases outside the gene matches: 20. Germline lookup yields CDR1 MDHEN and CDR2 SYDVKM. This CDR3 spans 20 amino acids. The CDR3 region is CASSYPLWVVGGRAYNEQFF. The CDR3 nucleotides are TGTGCCAGCAGTTATCCTCTCTGGGTTGTTGGAGGGAGGGCCTACAATGAGCAGTTCTTC. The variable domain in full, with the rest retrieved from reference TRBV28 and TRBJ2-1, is DVKVTQSSRYLVKRTGEKVFLECVQDMDHENMFWYRQDPGLGLRLIYFSYDVKMKEKGDIPEGYSVSREKKERFSLILESASTNQTSMYLCASSYPLWVVGGRAYNEQFFGPGTRLTVL.

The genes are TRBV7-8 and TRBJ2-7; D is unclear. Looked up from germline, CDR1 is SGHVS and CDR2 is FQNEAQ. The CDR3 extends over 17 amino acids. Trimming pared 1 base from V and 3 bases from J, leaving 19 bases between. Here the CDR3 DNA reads TGTGCCAGCAGCTTAGAAGACTTTTGGGCCCCATACTACGAGCAGTACTTC. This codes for CASSLEDFWAPYYEQYF.

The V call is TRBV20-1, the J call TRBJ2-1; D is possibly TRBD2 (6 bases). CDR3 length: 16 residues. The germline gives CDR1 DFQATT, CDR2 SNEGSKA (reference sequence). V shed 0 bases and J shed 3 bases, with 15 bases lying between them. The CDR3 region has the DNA TGCAGTGCTAGAGATCGAGGTCGGGGACTCTACAATGAGCAGTTCTTC. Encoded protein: CSARDRGRGLYNEQFF.

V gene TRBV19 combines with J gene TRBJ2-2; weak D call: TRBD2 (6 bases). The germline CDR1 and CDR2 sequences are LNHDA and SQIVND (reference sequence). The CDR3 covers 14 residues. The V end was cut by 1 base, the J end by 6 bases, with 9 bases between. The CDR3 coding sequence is TGTGCCAGTAGTATAGTATGGGGGGCCGGGGAGCTGTTTTTT. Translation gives CASSIVWGAGELFF.

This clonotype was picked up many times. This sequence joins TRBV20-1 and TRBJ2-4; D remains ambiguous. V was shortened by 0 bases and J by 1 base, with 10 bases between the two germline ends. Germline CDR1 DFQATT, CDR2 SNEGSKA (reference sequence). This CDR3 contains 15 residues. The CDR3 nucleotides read TGCAGTGCTAGAGATGTGGACCGGGCCAAAAACATTCAGTACTTC. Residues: CSARDVDRAKNIQYF.

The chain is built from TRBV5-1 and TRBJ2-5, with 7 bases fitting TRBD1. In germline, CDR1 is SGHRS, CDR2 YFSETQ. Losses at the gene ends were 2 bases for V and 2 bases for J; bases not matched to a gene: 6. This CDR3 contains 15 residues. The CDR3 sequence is CASSLGGAEQETQYF. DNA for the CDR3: TGCGCCAGCAGCTTAGGGGGCGCAGAACAAGAGACCCAGTACTTC.

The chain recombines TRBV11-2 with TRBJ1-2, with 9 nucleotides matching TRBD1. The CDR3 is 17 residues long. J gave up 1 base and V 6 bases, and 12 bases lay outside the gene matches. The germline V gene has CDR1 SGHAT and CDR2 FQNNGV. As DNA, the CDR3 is TGTGCCAGCAGGCCCCTGCACAGGGGGCAGGATAACTATGGCTACACCTTC. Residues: CASRPLHRGQDNYGYTF.

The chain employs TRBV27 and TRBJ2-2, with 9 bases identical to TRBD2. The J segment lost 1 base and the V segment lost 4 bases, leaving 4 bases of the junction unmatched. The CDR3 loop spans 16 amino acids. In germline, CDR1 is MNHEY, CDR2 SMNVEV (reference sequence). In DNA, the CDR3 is TGTGCCAGCAGTTCAGCGGGGGGCTTGAACACCGGGGAGCTGTTTTTT. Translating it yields CASSSAGGLNTGELFF.

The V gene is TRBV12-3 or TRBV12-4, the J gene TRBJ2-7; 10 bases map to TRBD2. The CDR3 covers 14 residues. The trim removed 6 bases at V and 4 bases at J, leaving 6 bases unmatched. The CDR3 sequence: CASSPGSGRYEQYF. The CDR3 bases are TGTGCCAGCAGCCCTGGTAGCGGGAGGTACGAGCAGTACTTC.

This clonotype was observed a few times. CDR3 loop: CASSPLRDNYNEQFF. CDR3 DNA sequence: TGTGCCAGCAGCCCCCTCCGGGACAACTACAATGAGCAGTTCTTC. The chain employs TRBV7-9 and TRBJ2-1; maybe TRBD1 (6 bases). V lost 5 bases to trimming and J lost 3 bases, with 14 bases between them. The CDR3 contains 15 residues. The germline V gene has CDR1 SEHNR and CDR2 FQNEAQ (reference sequence).

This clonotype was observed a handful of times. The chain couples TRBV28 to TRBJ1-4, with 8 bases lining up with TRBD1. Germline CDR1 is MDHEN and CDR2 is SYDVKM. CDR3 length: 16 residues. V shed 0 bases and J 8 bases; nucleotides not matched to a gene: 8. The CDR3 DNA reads TGTGCCAGCAGTTTATGGGGCGGGACAGGACAGGAAAAACTGTTTTTT. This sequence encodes CASSLWGGTGQEKLFF. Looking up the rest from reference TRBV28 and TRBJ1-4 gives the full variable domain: DVKVTQSSRYLVKRTGEKVFLECVQDMDHENMFWYRQDPGLGLRLIYFSYDVKMKEKGDIPEGYSVSREKKERFSLILESASTNQTSMYLCASSLWGGTGQEKLFFGSGTQLSVL.